The next 9 T cell receptor beta chains were all read from a single sample in a study of OX40 agonist ivuxolimab in advanced cancers. Here immunoSEQ multiplex PCR was the method, and the copy in TCRdb shows in-frame clones only, minus some. Of around 72,000 clones listed, approximately 80% were seen once; the top ten hold 8.2%. Material: CD4+ or CD8+ T cells sorted from blood, obtained in a trial of the OX40 agonist ivuxolimab. All receptors derive from an adult with an advanced solid tumor such as melanoma, head and neck, liver or kidney cancer.

V and J are TRBV9 and TRBJ2-2, with TRBD1 matching over 7 bases. Germline V gene sequence: CDR1 SGDLS, CDR2 YYNGEE. V was clipped by 3 bases and J by 0 bases; unmatched bases: 5. This CDR3 comprises 16 residues. The CDR3 here is CASSALQGSNTGELFF. As DNA, the CDR3 is TGTGCCAGCAGCGCCCTACAGGGGTCGAACACCGGGGAGCTGTTTTTT.

In the case of this clone: Additional DNA sequences in this sample encode the identical CDR3. V is TRBV7-2 and J is TRBJ2-1; no definite D call. The CDR3 is 11 amino acids. Trimming took off 5 bases at V and 5 bases at J, with 4 bases between the two ends. In germline, CDR1 is SGHTA, CDR2 FQGNSA. CDR3 nucleotide sequence: TGTGCCAGCAGCCCGGACAATGAGCAGTTCTTC. Protein: CASSPDNEQFF.

The rearrangement uses TRBV7-9 and TRBJ2-1, with D hard to call. Looked up from germline, CDR1 is SEHNR and CDR2 is FQNEAQ (reference sequence). V was pared by 1 base and J by 10 bases, with 17 bases between. The CDR3 runs 15 residues. The CDR3 DNA reads TGTGCCAGCAGCTTAGGTTTGAGTCCCTCATGGGAGCAGTTCTTC. Its protein is CASSLGLSPSWEQFF.

J is TRBJ1-2 and V is TRBV10-3, with a weak D call TRBD1 (5 bases). CDR3 size: 11 residues. Germline CDR1 and CDR2: ENHRY and SYGVKD. With 3 bases removed from V and 7 bases from J, the gap between germline ends came to 6 bases. The CDR3 DNA reads as TGTGCCATCAGTGATGGGGCTGGCTACACCTTC. Translated, it gives CAISDGAGYTF.

This clone was observed a handful of times. V and J are TRBV27 and TRBJ1-2, with D unclear. V was trimmed by 6 bases and J by 8 bases, leaving 19 bases between them. This CDR3 is built from 14 residues. Germline V gene data show CDR1 as MNHEY and CDR2 as SMNVEV (reference sequence). The CDR3 sequence: CASSKSRAEGGYTF. CDR3 in DNA: TGTGCCAGCAGCAAGAGTAGGGCAGAAGGGGGCTACACCTTC.

This chain joins TRBV2 and TRBJ1-5; TRBD1 matches at 7 bases. The CDR3 totals 14 residues. J was trimmed by 7 bases and V by 5 bases; bases with no gene match: 8. Germline V CDR1 and CDR2: SNHLY, FYNNEI. In DNA, the CDR3 is TGTGCCAGCAGTTCCGACAGGGTGTCACAGCCCCAGCATTTT. It codes for CASSSDRVSQPQHF.

V gene TRBV30 combines with J gene TRBJ2-1, with D perhaps matching TRBD1 (6 bases). CDR3 length equals 11 residues. V was shortened by 5 bases and J by 11 bases, with 13 bases between the two germline ends. The germline gives CDR1 GTSNPN, CDR2 SVGIG (reference sequence). The CDR3 region has the DNA TGTGCCTGGGCCCCCAGGGACAAGCAGTTCTTC. It encodes CAWAPRDKQFF.

V usage is TRBV20-1 and J usage is TRBJ2-3; D may be TRBD2 (5 bases). Germline V gene data show CDR1 as DFQATT and CDR2 as SNEGSKA (reference sequence). With 6 bases removed from V and 4 bases from J, the gap between germline ends came to 8 bases. CDR3 length equals 11 residues. CDR3 loop: CSAKAADTQYF. CDR3 DNA: TGCAGTGCCAAAGCGGCAGATACGCAGTATTTT.

A single count supports this clone. The V and J genes are TRBV11-1 and TRBJ2-2; 7 nucleotides line up with TRBD1. Germline V CDR1 and CDR2: SGHAT, FQDESV (reference sequence). With 4 bases clipped from V and 2 bases from J, the junction kept 10 bases outside the gene matches. The CDR3 totals 17 residues. The CDR3 bases are TGTGCCAGCAGCTCCACATACGGGGACAGCAACACCGGGGAGCTGTTTTTT. The encoded protein is CASSSTYGDSNTGELFF.